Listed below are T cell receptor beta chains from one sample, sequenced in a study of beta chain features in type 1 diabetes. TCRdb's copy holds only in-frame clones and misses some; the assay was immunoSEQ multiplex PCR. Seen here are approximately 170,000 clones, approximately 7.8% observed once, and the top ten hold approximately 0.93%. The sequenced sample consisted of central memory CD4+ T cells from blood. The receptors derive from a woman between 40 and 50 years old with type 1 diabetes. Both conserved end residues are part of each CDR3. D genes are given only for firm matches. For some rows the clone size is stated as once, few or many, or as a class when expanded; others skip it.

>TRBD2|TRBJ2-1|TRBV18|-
CASSPPGTSGSNEQFF
TGTGCCAGCTCACCACCGGGGACTAGCGGGTCTAATGAGCAGTTCTTC
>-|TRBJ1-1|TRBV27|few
CASSYRGEGTEAFF
TGTGCCAGCAGCTATCGGGGGGAAGGCACTGAAGCTTTCTTT
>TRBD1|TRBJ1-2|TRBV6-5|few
CASSSITGEHGYTF
TGTGCCAGCAGTTCCATAACAGGGGAGCATGGCTACACCTTC
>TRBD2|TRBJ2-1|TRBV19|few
CASSAGGLAFSSYNEQFF
TGTGCCAGTAGTGCAGGAGGACTAGCCTTTTCCTCCTACAATGAGCAGTTCTTC
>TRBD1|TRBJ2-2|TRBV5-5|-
CASSRQGGTGELFF
TGTGCCAGCAGCCGACAGGGCGGGACCGGGGAGCTGTTTTTT
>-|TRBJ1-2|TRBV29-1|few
CSVTGTNYGYTF
TGCAGCGTGACAGGAACTAACTATGGCTACACCTTC
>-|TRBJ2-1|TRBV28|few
CASRPGVPYNEQFF
TGTGCCAGCAGACCGGGGGTCCCCTACAATGAGCAGTTCTTC
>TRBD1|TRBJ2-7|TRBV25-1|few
CASNRGHGEQYF
TGTGCCAGCAACAGGGGGCACGGCGAGCAGTACTTC
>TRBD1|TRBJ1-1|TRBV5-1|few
CASNQGAGNTEAFF
TGCGCCAGCAATCAGGGGGCCGGGAACACTGAAGCTTTCTTT
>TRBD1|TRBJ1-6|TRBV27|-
CASSFSGTGRSPLHF
TGTGCCAGCAGTTTCTCCGGGACAGGGAGATCACCCCTCCACTTT
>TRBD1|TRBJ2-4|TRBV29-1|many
CSVAGGFSKNIQYF
TGCAGCGTTGCAGGGGGCTTCTCCAAAAACATTCAGTACTTC
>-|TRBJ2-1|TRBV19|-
CASSIVKLSYNEQFF
TGTGCCAGTAGTATAGTGAAGCTGTCCTACAATGAGCAGTTCTTC
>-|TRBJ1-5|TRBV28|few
CASRPMTSYSNQPQHF
TGTGCCAGCAGACCGATGACTTCTTATAGCAATCAGCCCCAGCATTTT
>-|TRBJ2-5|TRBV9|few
CASSVGVSEGETQYF
TGTGCCAGCAGCGTAGGTGTTTCGGAGGGGGAGACCCAGTACTTC
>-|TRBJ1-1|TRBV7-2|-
CASSLGWGESEAFF
TGTGCCAGCAGCTTAGGTTGGGGGGAATCTGAAGCTTTCTTT
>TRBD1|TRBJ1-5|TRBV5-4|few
CATKTGGNSNQPQHF
TGTGCCACTAAGACAGGGGGAAATAGCAATCAGCCCCAGCATTTT
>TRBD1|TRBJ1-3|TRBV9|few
CASSADRDGNTIYF
TGTGCCAGCAGTGCAGACAGGGATGGAAACACCATATATTTT
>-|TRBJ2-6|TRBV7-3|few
CASSTNRVSATGANVLTF
TGTGCCAGCAGCACCAACCGGGTTTCAGCCACTGGGGCCAACGTCCTGACTTTC
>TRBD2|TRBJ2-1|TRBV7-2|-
CASSPSGTYNEQFF
TGTGCCAGCAGCCCTAGCGGGACCTACAATGAGCAGTTCTTC
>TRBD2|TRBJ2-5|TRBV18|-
CASSQTSGGATQETQYF
TGTGCCAGCTCACAGACTAGCGGGGGGGCCACCCAAGAGACCCAGTACTTC
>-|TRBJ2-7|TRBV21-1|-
CAIRSYEQYF
TGTGCCATCCGTTCCTACGAGCAGTACTTC
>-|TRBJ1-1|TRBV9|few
CASSVGGGSGNTEAFF
TGTGCCAGCAGCGTAGGAGGAGGGTCGGGGAACACTGAAGCTTTCTTT
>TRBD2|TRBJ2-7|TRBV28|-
CASPPNIAGDYEQYF
TGTGCCAGCCCCCCCAACATAGCGGGAGACTACGAGCAGTACTTC
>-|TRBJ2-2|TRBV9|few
CASSLTARTGELFF
TGTGCCAGCAGCTTGACAGCTCGCACCGGGGAGCTGTTTTTT
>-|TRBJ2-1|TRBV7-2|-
CASSYEGLSYNEQFF
TGTGCCAGCAGCTACGAGGGACTGTCCTACAATGAGCAGTTCTTC
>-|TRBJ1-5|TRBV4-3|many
CASSQEPRNQPQHF
TGCGCCAGCAGCCAAGAACCTCGGAATCAGCCCCAGCATTTT
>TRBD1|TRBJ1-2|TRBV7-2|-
CASSSSQGGAYGYTF
TGTGCCAGCAGCTCATCTCAGGGGGGAGCCTATGGCTACACCTTC
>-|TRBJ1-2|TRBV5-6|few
CASSLEAGYGYTF
TGTGCCAGCAGCTTGGAGGCAGGGTATGGCTACACCTTC
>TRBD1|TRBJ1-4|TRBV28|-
CASRGGREKLFF
TGTGCCAGTCGAGGGGGCCGGGAAAAACTGTTTTTT
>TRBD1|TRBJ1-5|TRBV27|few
CASSKGQNNQPQHF
TGTGCCAGCAGTAAGGGACAGAACAATCAGCCCCAGCATTTT
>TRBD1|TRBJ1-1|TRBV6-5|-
CASRTGAGEAFF
TGTGCCAGCAGGACAGGGGCCGGGGAAGCTTTCTTT
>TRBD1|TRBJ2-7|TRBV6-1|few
CASSARDSLTEQYF
TGTGCCAGCAGTGCCCGGGACAGTTTGACCGAGCAGTACTTC
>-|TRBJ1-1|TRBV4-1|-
CASSQDGALRGAFF
TGCGCCAGCAGCCAAGATGGAGCACTTCGTGGGGCTTTCTTT
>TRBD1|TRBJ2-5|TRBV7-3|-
CASSEGTGRTQYF
TGTGCCAGCAGCGAGGGGACAGGGAGGACCCAGTACTTC
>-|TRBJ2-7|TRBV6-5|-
CASSYSGGVSYEQYF
TGTGCCAGCAGTTACTCCGGAGGAGTATCCTACGAGCAGTACTTC
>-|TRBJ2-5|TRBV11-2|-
CASSALATPGETQYF
TGTGCCAGCAGCGCCCTCGCGACTCCCGGAGAGACCCAGTACTTC
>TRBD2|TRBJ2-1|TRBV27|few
CASSPSGGSSYNEQFF
TGTGCCAGCAGTCCGTCGGGGGGGAGCTCCTACAATGAGCAGTTCTTC
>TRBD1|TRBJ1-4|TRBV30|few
CAWGTGLGKLFF
TGTGCCTGGGGGACAGGGTTGGGCAAACTGTTTTTT
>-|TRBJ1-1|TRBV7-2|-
CASRTQQGTEAFF
TGTGCCAGCAGGACACAGCAGGGAACTGAAGCTTTCTTT
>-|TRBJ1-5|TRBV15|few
CATSSRQHSNQPQHF
TGTGCCACCAGCAGCAGACAGCATAGCAATCAGCCCCAGCATTTT
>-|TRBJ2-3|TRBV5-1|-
CASKGGTGGTDTQYF
TGCGCCAGCAAGGGAGGAACAGGGGGCACAGATACGCAGTATTTT
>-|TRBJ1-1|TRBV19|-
CASTPGVNTEAFF
TGTGCCAGTACTCCGGGGGTAAACACTGAAGCTTTCTTT